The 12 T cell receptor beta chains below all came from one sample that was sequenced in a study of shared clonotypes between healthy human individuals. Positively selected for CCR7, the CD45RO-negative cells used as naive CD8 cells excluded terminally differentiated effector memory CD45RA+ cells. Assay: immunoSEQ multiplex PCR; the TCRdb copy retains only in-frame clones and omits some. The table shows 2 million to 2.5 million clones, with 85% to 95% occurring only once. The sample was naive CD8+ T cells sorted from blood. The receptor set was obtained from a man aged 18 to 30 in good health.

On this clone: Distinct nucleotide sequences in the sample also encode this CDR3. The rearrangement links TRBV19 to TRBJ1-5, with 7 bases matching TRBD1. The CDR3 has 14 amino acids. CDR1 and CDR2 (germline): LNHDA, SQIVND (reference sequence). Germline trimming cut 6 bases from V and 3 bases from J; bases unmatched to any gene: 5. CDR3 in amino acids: CASSRDRDNQPQHF. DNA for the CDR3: TGTGCCAGTAGCAGGGACAGAGACAATCAGCCCCAGCATTTT.

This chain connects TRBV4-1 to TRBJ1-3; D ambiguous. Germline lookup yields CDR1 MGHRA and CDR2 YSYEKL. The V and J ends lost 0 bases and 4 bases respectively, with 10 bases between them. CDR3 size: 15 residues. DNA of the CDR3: TGCGCCAGCAGCCAAGATTCGGGTATCGGAAACACCATATATTTT. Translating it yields CASSQDSGIGNTIYF.

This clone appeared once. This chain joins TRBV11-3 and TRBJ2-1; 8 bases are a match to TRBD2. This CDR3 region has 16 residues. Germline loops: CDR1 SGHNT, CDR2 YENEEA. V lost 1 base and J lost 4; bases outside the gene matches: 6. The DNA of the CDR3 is TGTGCCAGCAGCTTAGGGGGCGCTAGCGGGTACAATGAGCAGTTCTTC. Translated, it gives CASSLGGASGYNEQFF.

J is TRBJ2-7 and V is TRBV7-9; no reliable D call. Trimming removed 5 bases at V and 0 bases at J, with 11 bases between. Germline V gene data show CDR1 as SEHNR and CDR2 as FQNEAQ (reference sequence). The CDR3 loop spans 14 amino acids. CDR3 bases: TGTGCCAGCAGCCCATTAGGTGCCTCCTACGAGCAGTACTTC. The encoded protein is CASSPLGASYEQYF.

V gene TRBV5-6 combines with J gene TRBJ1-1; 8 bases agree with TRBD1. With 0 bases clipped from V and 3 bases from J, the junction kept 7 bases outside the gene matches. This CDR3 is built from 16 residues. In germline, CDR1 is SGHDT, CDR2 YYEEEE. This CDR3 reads CASSLGQGWGDTEAFF. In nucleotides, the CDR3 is TGTGCCAGCAGCTTGGGACAGGGGTGGGGTGACACTGAAGCTTTCTTT.

CDR3 DNA sequence: TGTGCCAGCAGCTTAGGCCGTGGGATTGGTGAGCAGTACTTC. It yields the protein CASSLGRGIGEQYF. V usage is TRBV13 and J usage is TRBJ2-7; D not certain. The CDR3 totals 14 residues. Germline V gene lookup returns CDR1 PRHDT and CDR2 FYEKMQ (reference sequence). Trimming took off 0 bases at V and 7 bases at J, with 13 bases between the two ends.

The CDR3: CASRYRGTNEKLFF. The CDR3, as DNA: TGTGCCAGCAGGTACAGGGGTACTAATGAAAAACTGTTTTTT. This chain links TRBV6-6 with TRBJ1-4, with 7 bases aligning to TRBD1. The CDR3 is 14 residues long. The trim removed 6 bases at V and 2 bases at J, leaving 3 bases unmatched. CDR1 is MNHNY, CDR2 SVGAGI, per germline (reference sequence).

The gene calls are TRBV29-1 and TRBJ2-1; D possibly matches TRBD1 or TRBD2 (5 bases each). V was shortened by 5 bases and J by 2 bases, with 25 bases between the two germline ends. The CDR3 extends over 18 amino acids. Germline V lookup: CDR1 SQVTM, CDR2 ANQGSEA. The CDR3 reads CSVFGGKTSGLTYNEQFF. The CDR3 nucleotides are TGCAGCGTTTTCGGAGGAAAAACGTCAGGGCTTACCTACAATGAGCAGTTCTTC.

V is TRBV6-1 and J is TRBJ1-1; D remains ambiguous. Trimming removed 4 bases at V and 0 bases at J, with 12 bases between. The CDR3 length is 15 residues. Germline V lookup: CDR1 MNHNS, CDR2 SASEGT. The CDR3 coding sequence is TGTGCCAGCAGTGCCCTAATGCTACTGAACACTGAAGCTTTCTTT. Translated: CASSALMLLNTEAFF.

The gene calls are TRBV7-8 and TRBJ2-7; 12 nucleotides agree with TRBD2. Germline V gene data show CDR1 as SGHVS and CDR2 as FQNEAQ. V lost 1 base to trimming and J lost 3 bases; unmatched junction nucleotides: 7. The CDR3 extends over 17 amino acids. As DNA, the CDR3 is TGTGCCAGCAGCTTAGGACTAGCGGGAGCGGTTAACTACGAGCAGTACTTC. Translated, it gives CASSLGLAGAVNYEQYF.

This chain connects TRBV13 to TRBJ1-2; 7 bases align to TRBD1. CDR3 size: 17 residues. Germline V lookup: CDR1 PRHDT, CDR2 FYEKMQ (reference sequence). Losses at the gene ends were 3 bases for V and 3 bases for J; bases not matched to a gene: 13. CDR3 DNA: TGTGCCAGCAGCTTTCCGTTGGAGGGGGCAATCGACTATGGCTACACCTTC. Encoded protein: CASSFPLEGAIDYGYTF.

For the CDR3, the DNA is TGCGCCAGCAGCCAAGAGGCCATGGGGAACTATGGCTACACCTTC. It translates to CASSQEAMGNYGYTF. The chain is built from TRBV4-3 and TRBJ1-2; D is uncertain. This CDR3 is 15 amino acids long. The V gene's germline CDR1 is LGHNA and CDR2 YSLEER. V lost 0 bases and J 2 bases, leaving 10 bases between the germline ends.